One and the same sample provided the 28 T cell receptor beta chains below, sequenced in a study of blood T cell repertoires in COVID-19. Measured with immunoSEQ multiplex PCR; TCRdb has only the in-frame clones, and not every one. Of more than 45,000 clones in the sample, about 90% were seen once. Source material: peripheral blood. Source of these receptors: a man in his 60s with acute or convalescent COVID-19.

V is TRBV6-2 or TRBV6-3 and J is TRBJ2-5; TRBD2 agrees at 13 bases. The CDR3 runs to 17 residues. J was trimmed by 5 bases and V by 4 bases; bases with no gene match: 10. The germline CDR1 and CDR2 sequences are MNHEY and SVGEGT. The CDR3 here is CASSSTWTSGSGETQYF. The CDR3 DNA sequence: TGTGCCAGCAGTTCAACTTGGACTAGCGGGAGCGGGGAGACCCAGTACTTC.

J is TRBJ2-6 and V is TRBV19; possibly TRBD1 for D (6 bases). This CDR3 has 17 amino acids. CDR1 LNHDA and CDR2 SQIVND come from the germline V gene (reference sequence). V was shortened by 5 bases and J by 3 bases, with 17 bases between the two germline ends. The CDR3 region is CASSQIHRVDGANVLTF. DNA of the CDR3: TGTGCCAGTAGTCAAATTCACAGGGTGGATGGGGCCAACGTCCTGACTTTC.

This clone was found once. V usage is TRBV18 and J usage is TRBJ2-3; D is undetermined. The CDR3 contains 16 residues. V was trimmed by 2 bases and J by 3 bases, leaving 15 bases between them. Germline V gene data show CDR1 as KGHSH and CDR2 as LQKENI. The CDR3 DNA reads as TGTGCCAGCTCACCAGTGGCGGTTTTATTAACAGATACGCAGTATTTT. Amino acid sequence: CASSPVAVLLTDTQYF.

The CDR3 reads CASSRTGGKNSPLHF. Here the CDR3 DNA reads TGCGCCAGCAGCCGGACAGGGGGTAAAAATTCACCCCTCCACTTT. The chain is built from TRBV5-1 and TRBJ1-6; 10 nucleotides line up with TRBD1. Per germline, CDR1 SGHRS and CDR2 YFSETQ. This CDR3 has 15 residues. V trimming: 4 bases; J trimming: 7 bases; junction bases outside the gene matches: 5.

The chain employs TRBV28 and TRBJ1-2, with 8 bases identical to TRBD1. Losses at the gene ends were 7 bases for V and 4 bases for J; bases not matched to a gene: 5. Germline CDR1 is MDHEN and CDR2 is SYDVKM. This CDR3 contains 13 residues. CDR3 region: CASTSGGGYGYTF. The CDR3, as DNA: TGTGCCAGCACCTCAGGGGGCGGCTATGGCTACACCTTC.

This chain joins TRBV27 and TRBJ2-1; 7 bases are a match to TRBD1. The trim removed 5 bases at V and 0 bases at J, leaving 10 bases unmatched. CDR3 length equals 17 residues. The V gene's germline CDR1 is MNHEY and CDR2 SMNVEV (reference sequence). As DNA, the CDR3 is TGTGCCAGCAGTCCTTCCGGACAGGCGATCTCCTACAATGAGCAGTTCTTC. Translation: CASSPSGQAISYNEQFF.

V is TRBV28 and J is TRBJ2-1, with D possibly matching TRBD1 (7 bases). The CDR3 is 14 residues long. V lost 5 bases and J 8 bases, leaving 16 bases between the germline ends. CDR1 and CDR2 (germline): MDHEN, SYDVKM. This chain's CDR3 is CASSGQEGRDEQFF. The CDR3 DNA is TGTGCCAGCAGTGGACAGGAGGGGAGAGATGAGCAGTTCTTC.

CDR3 DNA sequence: TGCGCCAGCAGCCATCAGGATCTGACAGGCGTCTCTGGAAACACCATATATTTT. Its protein is CASSHQDLTGVSGNTIYF. The chain uses TRBV4-1 and TRBJ1-3, with D maybe TRBD1 (6 bases). CDR1 is MGHRA, CDR2 YSYEKL, per germline. There are 18 residues in the CDR3. V was pared by 3 bases and J by 0 bases, with 18 bases between.

The genes are TRBV7-9 and TRBJ1-1; a weak D match, TRBD1 (6 bases). CDR1 SEHNR and CDR2 FQNEAQ come from the germline V gene (reference sequence). The length of the CDR3 is 16 residues. Deletions cut 4 bases from V and 3 bases from J, with 18 bases between. The chain's CDR3 is CASSWGQGRWDTEAFF. CDR3 coding DNA: TGTGCCAGCAGCTGGGGGCAGGGTCGGTGGGACACTGAAGCTTTCTTT.

Here the CDR3 DNA reads TGTGCCAGCAGCCCGTGGGCAGCCTATGGCTACACCTTC. As protein: CASSPWAAYGYTF. The V call is TRBV5-6, the J call TRBJ1-2; no firm D call. CDR3 size: 13 residues. Trimming removed 4 bases from V and 4 bases from J, with 11 bases in between. Germline V gives CDR1 SGHDT, CDR2 YYEEEE.

The chain couples TRBV29-1 to TRBJ2-5; weak D call: TRBD1 (5 bases). The V and J ends lost 6 bases and 1 base respectively, with 9 bases between them. The CDR3 spans 12 residues. Per the germline V gene, CDR1 is SQVTM and CDR2 is ANQGSEA. The CDR3 bases are TGCAGCGTCACCGACAGCCAAGAGACCCAGTACTTC. It encodes CSVTDSQETQYF. The full variable domain, its missing parts supplied by reference TRBV29-1 and TRBJ2-5, is SAVISQKPSRDICQRGTSLTIQCQVDSQVTMMFWYRQQPGQSLTLIATANQGSEATYESGFVIDKFPISRPNLTFSTLTVSNMSPEDSSIYLCSVTDSQETQYFGPGTRLLVL.

The chain employs TRBV9 and TRBJ2-7; TRBD1 matches 8 bases. V was clipped by 4 bases and J by 4 bases; unmatched bases: 10. The CDR3 has 15 residues. CDR1 is SGDLS, CDR2 YYNGEE, per germline. The DNA of the CDR3 is TGTGCCAGCAGCCCCCGGACAGGGAGAGGATACGAGCAGTACTTC. Residues: CASSPRTGRGYEQYF.

V gene TRBV25-1 combines with J gene TRBJ1-2; TRBD1 matches at 11 bases. Germline V gives CDR1 MGHDK, CDR2 SYGVNS. Trimming cost V 4 bases and J 0 bases; bases outside gene matches: 7. There are 17 residues in the CDR3. The CDR3 loop reads CASSGLRDRGTNYGYTF. CDR3 DNA sequence: TGTGCCAGCAGTGGTTTGAGGGACAGGGGGACTAACTATGGCTACACCTTC.

The chain carries TRBV5-6 and TRBJ1-1; TRBD1 is a possible D gene (5 bases). With 4 bases removed from V and 0 bases from J, the gap between germline ends came to 19 bases. The CDR3 contains 17 residues. The germline CDR1 and CDR2 sequences are SGHDT and YYEEEE. For the CDR3, the DNA is TGTGCCAGCAGCCCCGTGGGGAGGGGACCCTTGAACACTGAAGCTTTCTTT. Translating it yields CASSPVGRGPLNTEAFF.

This chain uses TRBV27 with TRBJ1-5, with 7 bases lining up with TRBD1. This CDR3 has 16 residues. Germline values: CDR1 MNHEY, CDR2 SMNVEV (reference sequence). Trimming at V came to 6 bases and at J to 3 bases, leaving 11 bases not matched to a gene. The CDR3, as DNA: TGTGCCAGCAGGAAGACAGGGCCAAATAACAATCAGCCCCAGCATTTT. Protein: CASRKTGPNNNQPQHF.

The V gene is TRBV13, the J gene TRBJ2-6, with 10 bases that match TRBD1. J gave up 2 bases and V 2 bases, and 3 bases lay outside the gene matches. CDR3 length: 17 residues. Germline CDR1 reads PRHDT; CDR2 reads FYEKMQ (reference sequence). The CDR3 protein is CASSLLGTGAGANVLTF. DNA of the CDR3: TGTGCCAGCAGCTTATTGGGGACAGGGGCTGGGGCCAACGTCCTGACTTTC.

Details on this clone: Different DNA sequences within this sample yield the same CDR3. The rearrangement links TRBV9 to TRBJ1-6, with TRBD1 matching 7 bases. This CDR3 region has 15 residues. Trimming cost V 3 bases and J 7 bases; bases outside gene matches: 7. Germline values: CDR1 SGDLS, CDR2 YYNGEE. This CDR3 reads CASSETGTENSPLHF. CDR3 bases: TGTGCCAGCAGCGAAACCGGGACAGAAAATTCACCCCTCCACTTT.

This clone was detected once. The rearrangement links TRBV11-2 to TRBJ1-5, with 8 nucleotides matching TRBD1. Germline assignment: CDR1 SGHAT and CDR2 FQNNGV. J lost 6 bases, V lost 4 bases, and 2 bases had no gene match. CDR3 length: 13 residues. The CDR3 loop is CASSYDRGQPQHF. The DNA of the CDR3 is TGTGCCAGCAGCTATGACAGGGGTCAGCCCCAGCATTTT.

This chain joins TRBV5-1 and TRBJ2-7; 9 nucleotides line up with TRBD1. The germline gives CDR1 SGHRS, CDR2 YFSETQ. The V and J ends lost 3 bases and 7 bases, in that order; junction bases with no gene match: 11. The CDR3 is made up of 15 amino acids. The CDR3 region has the DNA TGCGCCAGCAGCTGGGGACAGGGTGCAGGAGGGGAGCAGTACTTC. It yields the protein CASSWGQGAGGEQYF.

CDR3 DNA: TGTGCCATCAGTGCCCCTAGCGGGAGTACAGATACGCAGTATTTT. Its translation is CAISAPSGSTDTQYF. The chain has TRBV10-3 and TRBJ2-3, with 10 bases identical to TRBD2. The trim removed 4 bases at V and 3 bases at J, leaving 4 bases unmatched. Germline V gene sequence: CDR1 ENHRY, CDR2 SYGVKD. The CDR3 is 15 amino acids.

The chain has TRBV10-3 and TRBJ2-7; 7 nucleotides agree with TRBD2. The CDR3 is 14 amino acids. J was trimmed by 6 bases and V by 6 bases; bases with no gene match: 11. In germline, CDR1 is ENHRY, CDR2 SYGVKD. CDR3: CAISEAGRDSEQYF. The CDR3 coding sequence is TGTGCCATCAGCGAAGCAGGGAGGGATAGCGAGCAGTACTTC.

DNA of the CDR3: TGTGCCAGCAGCGAACCGGGACTAGCGGGACACGGTGAGCAGTTCTTC. As protein: CASSEPGLAGHGEQFF. This chain joins TRBV14 and TRBJ2-1; 13 positions match TRBD2. Looked up from germline, CDR1 is SGHDN and CDR2 is FVKESK. The length of the CDR3 is 16 residues. J lost 9 bases, V lost 5 bases, and 10 bases had no gene match.

The V and J genes are TRBV19 and TRBJ1-1, with 12 nucleotides matching TRBD1. CDR1 and CDR2 from the germline V gene are LNHDA and SQIVND (reference sequence). The V and J ends lost 4 bases and 5 bases, in that order; junction bases with no gene match: 11. The CDR3 length is 17 residues. As DNA, the CDR3 is TGTGCCAGTAGTAACCGGGACAGGGGGCATTTGGGGACTGAAGCTTTCTTT. It translates to CASSNRDRGHLGTEAFF.

The V gene is TRBV7-9, the J gene TRBJ2-2; D gene ambiguous. The germline CDR1 and CDR2 sequences are SEHNR and FQNEAQ (reference sequence). Trimming stripped 5 bases from V and 7 bases from J, with 11 bases between. The CDR3 runs to 13 residues. In nucleotides, the CDR3 is TGTGCCAGCAGCCCTAGAGGCGGCGGGGAGCTGTTTTTT. Translation: CASSPRGGGELFF.

The V call is TRBV27, the J call TRBJ1-1, with 7 nucleotides matching TRBD1. CDR1 is MNHEY, CDR2 SMNVEV, per germline (reference sequence). The length of the CDR3 is 15 residues. V shed 5 bases and J 6 bases; nucleotides not matched to a gene: 12. The CDR3 DNA reads as TGTGCCAGCAGTACCTACAGGGGAAATAGTGCTGAAGCTTTCTTT. Translation: CASSTYRGNSAEAFF.

The V and J genes are TRBV10-3 and TRBJ1-6, with 9 bases that match TRBD1. The germline V gene has CDR1 ENHRY and CDR2 SYGVKD. The CDR3 runs to 13 residues. The V segment lost 8 bases and the J segment 10 bases; nucleotides outside the gene matches: 6. The CDR3 nucleotides are TGTGCCATCCAACGGGACAGGGACTCACCCCTCCACTTT. The encoded protein is CAIQRDRDSPLHF.

This chain connects TRBV4-3 to TRBJ1-1; D perhaps matches TRBD1 (6 bases). Germline V gene lookup returns CDR1 LGHNA and CDR2 YSLEER. The CDR3 covers 15 residues. V was pared by 3 bases and J by 4 bases, with 15 bases between. CDR3 sequence: CASSHVRGSSTEAFF. The CDR3 DNA sequence: TGCGCCAGCAGCCACGTTAGGGGGAGCAGCACTGAAGCTTTCTTT.

The chain joins TRBV6-4 to TRBJ2-1; tentatively, D is TRBD1 (6 bases). V lost 6 bases, J lost 10 bases, and 16 bases lay in between. CDR3 length: 13 residues. The germline V gene encodes CDR1 MRHNA and CDR2 SNTAGT. The CDR3 DNA follows: TGTGCCAGCAGGCGGACAGCCGCGGAAGAGCAGTTCTTC. Translating gives CASRRTAAEEQFF.